These T cell receptor beta chains were read from a single sample in a study of cytomegalovirus exposure and HLA in healthy donors. Sequencing used immunoSEQ multiplex PCR; TCRdb keeps in-frame clones, though not all of them. The table records approximately 89,000 clones, roughly four fifths of them present only once. Sequencing was carried out using PBMCs. These receptors were obtained from a human donor in good health. Each CDR3 is given with its conserved first and last residue. The order of the fields is V gene, D gene, clone size, J gene, CDR3 protein, CDR3 DNA. A D gene is named only where the DNA matches it firmly. Expanded clones are given a class, and other clones once, few, many or no size at all.

V: TRBV30; D: TRBD1; size: .; J: TRBJ2-7; CDR3: CAWSVPGQNYEQYF; DNA: TGTGCCTGGAGTGTACCGGGACAGAACTACGAGCAGTACTTC
V: TRBV28; D: TRBD1; size: .; J: TRBJ2-7; CDR3: CASSRPDRGYSYEQYF; DNA: TGTGCCAGCAGTCGGCCCGACAGGGGATACTCCTATGAGCAGTACTTC
V: TRBV7-8; D: TRBD2; size: .; J: TRBJ2-2; CDR3: CASSRGRGKAGELFF; DNA: TGTGCCAGCAGCCGAGGGAGGGGCAAGGCCGGGGAGCTGTTTTTT
V: TRBV30; D: TRBD2; size: few; J: TRBJ2-7; CDR3: CAWSSRTFGGREQYF; DNA: TGTGCCTGGAGTTCGCGGACCTTCGGGGGGAGGGAGCAGTACTTC
V: TRBV6-5; D: TRBD1; size: .; J: TRBJ2-1; CDR3: CASKRTGGSYNEQFF; DNA: TGTGCCAGCAAACGGACAGGGGGCTCCTACAATGAGCAGTTCTTC
V: TRBV11-2; D: TRBD1; size: .; J: TRBJ2-5; CDR3: CASSLDFTGQGGETQYF; DNA: TGTGCCAGCAGCTTAGATTTCACGGGACAGGGAGGGGAGACCCAGTACTTC
V: TRBV20-1; D: .; size: .; J: TRBJ1-1; CDR3: CSTRVREAFF; DNA: TGCAGCACGAGGGTCCGGGAAGCTTTCTTT
V: TRBV11-2; D: TRBD2; size: .; J: TRBJ2-2; CDR3: CASSPESGLAGVSTGELFF; DNA: TGTGCCAGCAGCCCTGAGTCGGGACTAGCGGGAGTTTCCACCGGGGAGCTGTTTTTT
V: TRBV2; D: .; size: .; J: TRBJ1-1; CDR3: CASSVMNTEAFF; DNA: TGTGCCAGCAGCGTTATGAACACCGAAGCTTTCTTT
V: TRBV5-1; D: .; size: .; J: TRBJ2-3; CDR3: CASSLNGFLPDTQYF; DNA: TGCGCCAGCAGCTTGAACGGGTTTCTCCCAGATACGCAGTATTTT
V: TRBV4-2; D: .; size: .; J: TRBJ2-2; CDR3: CASSQVRTGELFF; DNA: TGTGCCAGCAGCCAAGTCCGGACCGGGGAGCTGTTTTTT
V: TRBV29-1; D: .; size: .; J: TRBJ2-7; CDR3: CSPPAGWDEQYF; DNA: TGCAGCCCACCGGCGGGGTGGGACGAGCAGTACTTC
V: TRBV5-1; D: TRBD1; size: few; J: TRBJ1-1; CDR3: CASSKETGRRTEAFF; DNA: TGCGCCAGCAGCAAAGAGACAGGGAGGAGGACTGAAGCTTTCTTT
V: TRBV5-4; D: TRBD1; size: once; J: TRBJ1-6; CDR3: CASRYGQGASSSSYNSPLHF; DNA: TGTGCCAGCAGATACGGACAGGGGGCGAGTAGTAGCTCCTATAATTCACCCCTCCACTTT
V: TRBV13; D: TRBD1; size: .; J: TRBJ1-3; CDR3: CASSSNRGAGNTIYF; DNA: TGTGCCAGCAGCTCTAACAGGGGCGCCGGAAACACCATATATTTT
V: TRBV28; D: .; size: once; J: TRBJ1-5; CDR3: CASRDESVGGDQPQHF; DNA: TGTGCCAGCAGGGACGAATCTGTAGGGGGTGATCAGCCCCAGCATTTT
V: TRBV28; D: .; size: .; J: TRBJ2-1; CDR3: CASSERTIIYNEQFF; DNA: TGTGCCAGCAGTGAAAGGACTATTATCTACAATGAGCAGTTCTTC
V: TRBV19; D: .; size: .; J: TRBJ2-7; CDR3: CASSRQLMMDEQYF; DNA: TGTGCCAGTAGTAGACAGTTGATGATGGACGAGCAGTACTTC
V: TRBV28; D: .; size: .; J: TRBJ1-4; CDR3: CASSRGLSANEKLFF; DNA: TGTGCCAGCAGCCGAGGGTTGTCAGCTAATGAAAAACTGTTTTTT
V: TRBV11-2; D: TRBD1; size: .; J: TRBJ2-5; CDR3: CASSLQGAQETQYF; DNA: TGTGCCAGCAGCTTACAGGGGGCCCAAGAGACCCAGTACTTC
V: TRBV30; D: TRBD1; size: .; J: TRBJ1-6; CDR3: CAWSSDRGYNSPLHF; DNA: TGTGCCTGGAGTTCCGACAGGGGGTATAATTCACCCCTCCACTTT
V: TRBV5-1; D: .; size: once; J: TRBJ1-2; CDR3: CASGGGADRTNYGYTF; DNA: TGCGCCAGCGGCGGGGGAGCTGACAGGACTAACTATGGCTACACCTTC
V: TRBV4-3; D: TRBD1; size: once; J: TRBJ2-3; CDR3: CASSQTTGADTQYF; DNA: TGCGCCAGCAGCCAAACGACAGGGGCGGATACGCAGTATTTT
V: TRBV7-9; D: TRBD2; size: .; J: TRBJ2-1; CDR3: CASSFAAGGSYNEQFF; DNA: TGTGCCAGCAGCTTCGCGGCGGGGGGGTCCTACAATGAGCAGTTCTTC
V: TRBV5-6; D: .; size: .; J: TRBJ2-2; CDR3: CASSLLQNPNTGELFF; DNA: TGTGCCAGCAGCTTGTTGCAGAACCCGAACACCGGGGAGCTGTTTTTT
V: TRBV9; D: TRBD1; size: .; J: TRBJ2-7; CDR3: CASSVGDRDSYEQYF; DNA: TGTGCCAGCAGCGTTGGGGACAGGGACTCCTACGAGCAGTACTTC
V: TRBV25-1; D: TRBD2; size: .; J: TRBJ2-7; CDR3: CASRGAGGAEQYF; DNA: TGTGCCAGCAGGGGAGCGGGAGGAGCCGAGCAGTACTTC
V: TRBV5-6; D: .; size: .; J: TRBJ2-2; CDR3: CASSLGTLANTGELFF; DNA: TGTGCCAGCAGCTTAGGGACACTCGCGAACACCGGGGAGCTGTTTTTT
V: TRBV6-4; D: .; size: .; J: TRBJ2-3; CDR3: CASRAGASTDTQYF; DNA: TGTGCCAGCAGGGCCGGAGCTAGCACAGATACGCAGTATTTT
V: TRBV10-3; D: .; size: .; J: TRBJ1-2; CDR3: CAISEAPGYGYTF; DNA: TGTGCCATCAGTGAAGCCCCCGGGTATGGCTACACCTTC
V: TRBV23-1; D: TRBD1; size: .; J: TRBJ2-7; CDR3: CASSLTGSSYEQYF; DNA: TGCGCCAGCAGTCTGACAGGGTCGTCCTACGAGCAGTACTTC
V: TRBV2; D: TRBD1; size: .; J: TRBJ2-3; CDR3: CASRGQGAARADTQYF; DNA: TGTGCCAGCAGGGGACAGGGGGCAGCACGAGCAGATACGCAGTATTTT
V: TRBV4-2; D: TRBD1; size: .; J: TRBJ1-1; CDR3: CASSRTGGEAFF; DNA: TGTGCCAGCAGCCGAACAGGGGGTGAAGCTTTCTTT
V: TRBV4-3; D: .; size: .; J: TRBJ2-1; CDR3: CASSQEHSRSYNEQFF; DNA: TGCGCCAGCAGCCAAGAGCACTCGCGCTCCTACAATGAGCAGTTCTTC
V: TRBV6-5; D: .; size: .; J: TRBJ1-4; CDR3: CASSTRRTNEKLFF; DNA: TGTGCCAGCAGTACCCGCAGGACAAATGAAAAACTGTTTTTT
V: TRBV4-1; D: TRBD2; size: .; J: TRBJ2-3; CDR3: CASSQDGSGHTDTQYF; DNA: TGCGCCAGCAGCCAAGATGGTAGCGGGCACACAGATACGCAGTATTTT
V: TRBV7-3; D: .; size: .; J: TRBJ2-5; CDR3: CASSLTQGGSETQYF; DNA: TGTGCCAGCAGCTTAACACAGGGGGGGTCAGAGACCCAGTACTTC
V: TRBV4-3; D: .; size: few; J: TRBJ1-5; CDR3: CASSQDLGRGAYQPQHF; DNA: TGCGCCAGCAGCCAAGATCTGGGGCGGGGGGCATATCAGCCCCAGCATTTT
V: TRBV28; D: .; size: .; J: TRBJ2-7; CDR3: CASSLPTKRLSYEQYF; DNA: TGTGCCAGCAGTTTACCTACTAAGCGACTCTCCTACGAGCAGTACTTC
V: TRBV5-1; D: .; size: .; J: TRBJ2-1; CDR3: CASSFGDNYNEQFF; DNA: TGCGCCAGCAGCTTTGGGGACAACTACAATGAGCAGTTCTTC
V: TRBV28; D: .; size: .; J: TRBJ2-7; CDR3: CASQTPGYEQYF; DNA: TGTGCCAGCCAGACCCCAGGTTACGAGCAGTACTTC
V: TRBV7-2; D: .; size: .; J: TRBJ1-6; CDR3: CASSLYGRGVGQSPLHF; DNA: TGTGCCAGCAGCTTATATGGGAGGGGCGTTGGGCAATCACCCCTCCACTTT
V: TRBV10-2; D: TRBD1; size: .; J: TRBJ1-3; CDR3: CASSEFVTGGAGNTIYF; DNA: TGCGCCAGCAGTGAGTTTGTCACAGGGGGAGCCGGAAACACCATATATTTT
V: TRBV7-2; D: TRBD1; size: .; J: TRBJ1-3; CDR3: CASSLTTGAGNTIYF; DNA: TGTGCCAGCAGCTTAACCACAGGGGCCGGAAACACCATATATTTT
V: TRBV11-3; D: TRBD2; size: .; J: TRBJ2-3; CDR3: CASSLAPGLRDTQYF; DNA: TGTGCCAGCAGCTTAGCCCCGGGACTACGAGATACGCAGTATTTT
V: TRBV6-1; D: TRBD1; size: .; J: TRBJ1-2; CDR3: CASSERGRGGYTF; DNA: TGTGCCAGCAGTGAGAGGGGGCGCGGGGGCTACACCTTC
V: TRBV5-1; D: .; size: .; J: TRBJ2-5; CDR3: CASSFESTQYF; DNA: TGCGCCAGCAGCTTTGAGAGCACCCAGTACTTC
V: TRBV7-9; D: TRBD1; size: .; J: TRBJ2-1; CDR3: CASRLSRDRGNEQFF; DNA: TGTGCCAGCAGGCTTAGCCGGGACAGGGGAAATGAGCAGTTCTTC
V: TRBV7-9; D: .; size: .; J: TRBJ2-3; CDR3: CASSSVEGLTDTQYF; DNA: TGTGCCAGCAGCTCCGTGGAGGGCCTCACAGATACGCAGTATTTT
V: TRBV2; D: TRBD1; size: .; J: TRBJ1-2; CDR3: CASSERGPWDRANYGYTF; DNA: TGTGCCAGCAGTGAAAGGGGTCCATGGGACAGAGCTAACTATGGCTACACCTTC
V: TRBV4-3; D: TRBD2; size: .; J: TRBJ2-7; CDR3: CASSQDRASGAYEQYF; DNA: TGCGCCAGCAGCCAAGATCGAGCTAGCGGGGCCTACGAGCAGTACTTC
V: TRBV30; D: TRBD2; size: once; J: TRBJ2-7; CDR3: CAWSRGGDYEQYF; DNA: TGTGCCTGGAGTCGGGGGGGCGACTACGAGCAGTACTTC
V: TRBV6-5; D: .; size: few; J: TRBJ1-1; CDR3: CASSFQGTLNTEAFF; DNA: TGTGCCAGCAGTTTTCAGGGGACCTTGAACACTGAAGCTTTCTTT
V: TRBV6-5; D: .; size: .; J: TRBJ2-7; CDR3: CASRGGNLYEQYF; DNA: TGTGCCAGCAGGGGCGGGAACCTCTACGAGCAGTACTTC
V: TRBV12-2; D: .; size: .; J: TRBJ1-1; CDR3: CASRNYISGTGPNGFPEAFF; DNA: TGTGCAAGTCGCAATTACATTTCCGGGACAGGGCCGAACGGTTTCCCTGAAGCTTTCTTT